This T cell receptor beta chain was retrieved from a study of control samples from healthy donors and cancer patients. The CDR3 is 15 amino acids. Germline assignment: CDR1 SGHAT and CDR2 FQNNGV. V lost 5 bases and J 3 bases, leaving 17 bases between the germline ends. Only in-frame clones appear in the TCRdb table, and some are missing; sequencing was by immunoSEQ multiplex PCR. The sample has around 150,000 clones, over 85% seen once. The source is a woman between 35 and 50 years old in good health. The V and J genes are TRBV11-2 and TRBJ2-7; tentative D call: TRBD1 (6 bases). The sample taken for sequencing was blood. CDR3 in amino acids: CASSNRTERLYEQYF. The CDR3 nucleotides are TGTGCCAGCAGCAACCGGACAGAGCGACTCTACGAGCAGTACTTC. Variable domain in full (rest from reference TRBV11-2 and TRBJ2-7): EAGVAQSPRYKIIEKRQSVAFWCNPISGHATLYWYQQILGQGPKLLIQFQNNGVVDDSQLPKDRFSAERLKGVDSTLKIQPAKLEDSAVYLCASSNRTERLYEQYFGPGTRLTVT.